Sequencing of this T cell receptor (beta chain) was carried out in a study of T-cell reconstitution after alpha-beta-depleted transplantation in children. This CDR3 contains 11 residues. With 2 bases removed from V and 7 bases from J, the gap between germline ends came to 6 bases. From germline, CDR1 is MDHEN and CDR2 SYDVKM. Construction of the TCRbeta library involved unique molecular identifiers. MiXCR was run by TCRdb on the PCR reads, yielding one entry per CDR3 protein. Found here are some 390,000 distinct CDR3 sequences, just over 20% of them singletons; the top ten hold 3.5% to 4%. This chain connects TRBV28 to TRBJ2-7; D remains ambiguous. Sequencing used PBMCs from the stem cell graft donor, obtained from the stem cell graft. The TCR sequence derives from a human donor who donated a stem cell graft to a child with acute myeloid leukemia. Here the CDR3 reads CASSLTVEQYF. CDR3 DNA: TGTGCCAGCAGTTTAACCGTGGAGCAGTACTTC.